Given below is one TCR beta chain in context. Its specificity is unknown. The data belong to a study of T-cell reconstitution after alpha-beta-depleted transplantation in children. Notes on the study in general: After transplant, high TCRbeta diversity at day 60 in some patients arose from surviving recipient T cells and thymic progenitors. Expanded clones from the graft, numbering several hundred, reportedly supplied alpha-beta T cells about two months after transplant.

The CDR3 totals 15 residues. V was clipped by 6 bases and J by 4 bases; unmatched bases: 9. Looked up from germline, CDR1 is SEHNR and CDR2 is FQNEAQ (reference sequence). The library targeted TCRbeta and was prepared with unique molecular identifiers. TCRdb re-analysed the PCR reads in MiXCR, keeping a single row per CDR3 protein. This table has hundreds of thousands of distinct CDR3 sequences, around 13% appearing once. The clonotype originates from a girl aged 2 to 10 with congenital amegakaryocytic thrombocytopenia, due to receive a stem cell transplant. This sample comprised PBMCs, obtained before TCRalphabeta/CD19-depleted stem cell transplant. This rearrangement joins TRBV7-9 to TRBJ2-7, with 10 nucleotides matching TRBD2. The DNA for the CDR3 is TGTGCCAGCAGGCCCGGACTAGCGGAAGAGTACGAGCAGTACTTC. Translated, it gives CASRPGLAEEYEQYF.